The next 27 T cell receptor beta chains were all read from a single sample in a study of T cell responses to AZD1222 COVID-19 vaccine. Profiled with immunoSEQ multiplex PCR; TCRdb holds only in-frame clones, not every one. The sample includes over 150,000 clones, 87% of them seen just once. This sample comprised peripheral blood, obtained 28 days after the second AZD1222 dose. Every receptor here comes from an adult who received the AZD1222 COVID-19 vaccine.

The chain recombines TRBV5-1 with TRBJ1-1; 8 bases align to TRBD1. The CDR3 loop spans 12 amino acids. Germline V lookup: CDR1 SGHRS, CDR2 YFSETQ. V dropped 4 bases and J dropped 9; count of bases not matched to a gene: 5. The CDR3 reads CASSPTGDQAFF. CDR3 nucleotides: TGCGCCAGCAGCCCGACAGGGGATCAAGCTTTCTTT.

The V call is TRBV5-1, the J call TRBJ1-1; D unresolved. Germline lookup yields CDR1 SGHRS and CDR2 YFSETQ. CDR3 size: 14 residues. Between the trimmed V and J ends, which lost 5 bases and 4 bases, there was a span of 15 bases. This CDR3 is CASRPTWAGTEAFF. The CDR3 DNA is TGCGCCAGCAGACCAACATGGGCGGGCACTGAAGCTTTCTTT.

The V call is TRBV6-2 or TRBV6-3, the J call TRBJ2-1; 7 bases align to TRBD2. CDR3 length: 15 residues. The germline gives CDR1 MNHEY, CDR2 SVGEGT. V trimming: 5 bases; J trimming: 0 bases; junction bases outside the gene matches: 4. Here the CDR3 reads CASSTKRGSYNEQFF. CDR3 DNA: TGTGCCAGCAGTACCAAGCGGGGCTCCTACAATGAGCAGTTCTTC.

The chain carries TRBV18 and TRBJ1-1; possibly TRBD1 for D (5 bases). The V end was cut by 2 bases, the J end by 5 bases, with 12 bases between. CDR1 is KGHSH and CDR2 is LQKENI in the germline V gene. There are 14 residues in the CDR3. CDR3 loop: CASSPGRTRTEAFF. The CDR3 DNA follows: TGTGCCAGCTCACCAGGCCGGACACGAACTGAAGCTTTCTTT.

This clone is a singleton in its sample. The gene calls are TRBV7-2 and TRBJ1-5, with TRBD1 identical over 7 bases. The length of the CDR3 is 14 residues. Per germline, CDR1 SGHTA and CDR2 FQGNSA. V was clipped by 5 bases and J by 4 bases; unmatched bases: 5. The CDR3 DNA sequence: TGTGCCAGCAGCCTTCAGGGGGGGAATCAGCCCCAGCATTTT. Protein: CASSLQGGNQPQHF. Together with reference TRBV7-2 and TRBJ1-5, the CDR3 gives the full variable domain: GAGVSQSPSNKVTEKGKDVELRCDPISGHTALYWYRQSLGQGLEFLIYFQGNSAPDKSGLPSDRFSAERTGGSVSTLTIQRTQQEDSAVYLCASSLQGGNQPQHFGDGTRLSIL.

The rearrangement joins TRBV7-9 to TRBJ2-7, with D unclear. The CDR3 is 15 residues long. Germline loops: CDR1 SEHNR, CDR2 FQNEAQ (reference sequence). V was cut by 1 base and J by 0 bases, with 10 bases left in between. The CDR3: CASSLGQGSSYEQYF. The CDR3 bases are TGTGCCAGCAGCTTAGGGCAAGGGTCCTCCTACGAGCAGTACTTC.

This chain links TRBV6-2 or TRBV6-3 with TRBJ2-7; D is unresolved. Germline V gives CDR1 MNHEY, CDR2 SVGEGT. There are 17 residues in the CDR3. V was clipped by 6 bases and J by 3 bases, with 24 bases between them. The CDR3 loop is CASSVTTFLGKLYEQYF. As DNA, the CDR3 is TGTGCCAGCAGCGTAACGACATTCCTTGGGAAACTCTACGAGCAGTACTTC.

The genes are TRBV11-3 and TRBJ2-7; D is possibly TRBD1 (5 bases). The germline CDR1 and CDR2 sequences are SGHNT and YENEEA. V was pared by 3 bases and J by 3 bases, with 9 bases between. This CDR3 has 13 amino acids. The CDR3 spells CASSLGRDYEQYF. DNA for the CDR3: TGTGCCAGCAGCTTGGGCAGGGACTACGAGCAGTACTTC.

The chain is built from TRBV6-5 and TRBJ2-1, with 10 bases identical to TRBD2. CDR1 MNHEY and CDR2 SVGAGI come from the germline V gene. Trimming removed 6 bases from V and 7 bases from J; junction bases left unmatched: 9. The CDR3 totals 15 residues. This CDR3 is CASSLAGALGNEQFF. In DNA form, the CDR3 reads TGTGCCAGCAGCCTAGCGGGGGCCCTCGGTAATGAGCAGTTCTTC.

V and J are TRBV30 and TRBJ1-1; D unclear. Germline CDR1 reads GTSNPN; CDR2 reads SVGIG (reference sequence). V lost 7 bases, J lost 4 bases, and 19 bases lay in between. This CDR3 has 14 amino acids. The CDR3 region is CASGLNLMGTEAFF. The CDR3 coding sequence is TGTGCCTCAGGACTTAATCTAATGGGCACTGAAGCTTTCTTT.

The V call is TRBV27, the J call TRBJ2-3; weak D call: TRBD1 (6 bases). The V gene lost 3 bases and the J gene lost 2 bases, with 18 bases spanning the gap. Per the germline V gene, CDR1 is MNHEY and CDR2 is SMNVEV (reference sequence). This CDR3 has 17 amino acids. CDR3 sequence reads: CASSFIPGTTDTDTQYF. In DNA, the CDR3 is TGTGCCAGCAGTTTCATTCCCGGGACAACCGACACAGATACGCAGTATTTT.

CDR3 sequence (DNA): TGTGCTAGTGGTCAGTATCTGGGGGACAATGAGCAGTTCTTC. Translation gives CASGQYLGDNEQFF. The chain links TRBV12-5 to TRBJ2-1; D may be TRBD1 or TRBD2 (5 bases each). Germline CDR1 is LGHNT and CDR2 is FRNRAP. The CDR3 contains 14 residues. Trimming removed 5 bases at V and 5 bases at J, with 13 bases between.

The chain uses TRBV6-2 or TRBV6-3 and TRBJ2-5; D unresolved. This CDR3 is built from 16 residues. Germline CDR1 is MNHEY and CDR2 is SVGEGT. Between the trimmed V and J ends, which lost 2 bases and 1 base, there was a span of 14 bases. The CDR3 DNA follows: TGTGCCAGCAGTTACGGCCGGGCCCCGGGCCAAGAGACCCAGTACTTC. Translating gives CASSYGRAPGQETQYF.

V is TRBV6-2 or TRBV6-3 and J is TRBJ1-2; D remains unclear. This CDR3 region has 14 residues. The germline CDR1 and CDR2 sequences are MNHEY and SVGEGT. Trimming cost V 6 bases and J 5 bases, with 16 bases left between them. CDR3 residues: CASSSLETTYGYTF. The CDR3 DNA follows: TGTGCCAGCAGCTCCCTAGAGACAACGTATGGCTACACCTTC.

This clone was counted between two and nine times. The chain combines TRBV5-8 with TRBJ1-5; no definite D call. With 2 bases removed from V and 6 bases from J, the gap between germline ends came to 6 bases. This CDR3 contains 12 residues. Germline V CDR1 and CDR2: SGHTS, YDEGEE. CDR3 sequence reads: CASSFYGQPQHF. The CDR3 coding sequence is TGTGCCAGCAGCTTTTACGGTCAGCCCCAGCATTTT.

The chain combines TRBV6-5 with TRBJ2-7; D might be TRBD1 (6 bases). Germline V gives CDR1 MNHEY, CDR2 SVGAGI. Trimming stripped 2 bases from V and 0 bases from J, with 8 bases between. This CDR3 contains 14 residues. The DNA of the CDR3 is TGTGCCAGCAGTTACCGGGACACCTCCTACGAGCAGTACTTC. Amino acids: CASSYRDTSYEQYF.

The chain recombines TRBV12-5 with TRBJ2-1; D call uncertain. The germline V and J ends were trimmed by 4 bases and 6 bases, with 16 bases remaining between them. CDR3 length equals 15 residues. Germline V gene sequence: CDR1 LGHNT, CDR2 FRNRAP. DNA of the CDR3: TGTGCTAGTGGTTCGCCTGGGATCCTCCGCAATGAGCAGTTCTTC. Amino acid sequence: CASGSPGILRNEQFF.

The V and J genes are TRBV4-1 and TRBJ2-2, with 8 bases lining up with TRBD2. Germline V gene sequence: CDR1 MGHRA, CDR2 YSYEKL. With 1 base clipped from V and 4 bases from J, the junction kept 5 bases outside the gene matches. The CDR3 sequence is 16 residues long. The CDR3 sequence is CASSQVGGGPTGELFF. The CDR3 region has the DNA TGCGCCAGCAGCCAAGTTGGCGGGGGGCCCACCGGGGAGCTGTTTTTT.

The V gene is TRBV6-1, the J gene TRBJ1-2; the D gene is possibly TRBD1 (5 bases). The V and J ends lost 2 bases and 8 bases respectively, with 9 bases between them. CDR1 and CDR2 (germline): MNHNS, SASEGT. The length of the CDR3 is 12 residues. The CDR3 bases are TGTGCCAGCAGTGAACCAGGGTTGGGCTACACCTTC. It yields the protein CASSEPGLGYTF.

This chain uses TRBV4-1 with TRBJ1-5, with D unresolved. The length of the CDR3 is 13 residues. V was pared by 0 bases and J by 5 bases, with 5 bases between. Germline V lookup: CDR1 MGHRA, CDR2 YSYEKL. CDR3 sequence: CASSQDGDQPQHF. In DNA, the CDR3 is TGCGCCAGCAGCCAAGATGGGGATCAGCCCCAGCATTTT.

The chain has TRBV11-2 and TRBJ2-1, with D maybe TRBD1 (6 bases). V was pared by 4 bases and J by 10 bases, with 26 bases between. CDR3 size: 17 residues. From germline, CDR1 is SGHAT and CDR2 FQNNGV. CDR3 protein: CASSSPTGRHLIREQFF. The CDR3 DNA reads TGTGCCAGCAGCTCCCCGACAGGAAGGCATCTAATCCGCGAGCAGTTCTTC.

This clone was counted a single time. The rearrangement uses TRBV19 and TRBJ1-1; D is possibly TRBD1 (6 bases). V dropped 5 bases and J dropped 3 bases, with 28 bases sitting between them. The CDR3 has 19 amino acids. Germline CDR1 is LNHDA and CDR2 is SQIVND (reference sequence). The CDR3, as DNA: TGTGCCAGTAGTTCCCCGGGGACCTGGGGCGGGGGCCGGGACACTGAAGCTTTCTTT. This translates into CASSSPGTWGGGRDTEAFF.

The chain joins TRBV11-2 to TRBJ1-1, with no clear D. The ends were cut back, 5 bases at V and 1 base at J, with 8 bases in the middle. This CDR3 is built from 13 residues. In germline, CDR1 is SGHAT, CDR2 FQNNGV. The CDR3 coding sequence is TGTGCCAGCAGCAACAGCGGGAACACTGAAGCTTTCTTT. Amino acids: CASSNSGNTEAFF.

This chain links TRBV20-1 with TRBJ2-1; perhaps TRBD2 as D (6 bases). The CDR3 consists of 15 residues. Germline V gene lookup returns CDR1 DFQATT and CDR2 SNEGSKA (reference sequence). With 3 bases removed from V and 10 bases from J, the gap between germline ends came to 22 bases. In DNA, the CDR3 is TGCAGTGCTAGTGATCCGGAGCGGGCTTCTCGGGAGCAGTTCTTC. This gives the protein CSASDPERASREQFF.

This clone came up once. The chain combines TRBV6-5 with TRBJ2-7; possibly TRBD1 for D (6 bases). From germline, CDR1 is MNHEY and CDR2 SVGAGI. With 6 bases removed from V and 7 bases from J, the gap between germline ends came to 16 bases. This CDR3 has 13 residues. CDR3 nucleotide sequence: TGTGCCAGCAGCACAGGGTTCCTTTGGGAGCAGTACTTC. Its protein product is CASSTGFLWEQYF.

CDR3 DNA sequence: TGTGCCAGCAGCCATATGAGGCAGGAAGTCGCACTGTTTTTT. Translated, it gives CASSHMRQEVALFF. The J gene is TRBJ1-4, the V gene TRBV5-6; D gene ambiguous. From germline, CDR1 is SGHDT and CDR2 YYEEEE. The V end was cut by 4 bases, the J end by 13 bases, with 20 bases between. The CDR3 runs to 14 residues.

The rearrangement links TRBV18 to TRBJ1-6; TRBD1 is a possible D gene (6 bases). Germline CDR1 KGHSH, CDR2 LQKENI. This CDR3 is built from 14 residues. V dropped 2 bases and J dropped 13 bases, with 15 bases sitting between them. The CDR3 sequence is CASSPDRPGSPLHF. CDR3 in DNA: TGTGCCAGCTCACCAGACAGGCCGGGGAGTCCCCTCCACTTT.